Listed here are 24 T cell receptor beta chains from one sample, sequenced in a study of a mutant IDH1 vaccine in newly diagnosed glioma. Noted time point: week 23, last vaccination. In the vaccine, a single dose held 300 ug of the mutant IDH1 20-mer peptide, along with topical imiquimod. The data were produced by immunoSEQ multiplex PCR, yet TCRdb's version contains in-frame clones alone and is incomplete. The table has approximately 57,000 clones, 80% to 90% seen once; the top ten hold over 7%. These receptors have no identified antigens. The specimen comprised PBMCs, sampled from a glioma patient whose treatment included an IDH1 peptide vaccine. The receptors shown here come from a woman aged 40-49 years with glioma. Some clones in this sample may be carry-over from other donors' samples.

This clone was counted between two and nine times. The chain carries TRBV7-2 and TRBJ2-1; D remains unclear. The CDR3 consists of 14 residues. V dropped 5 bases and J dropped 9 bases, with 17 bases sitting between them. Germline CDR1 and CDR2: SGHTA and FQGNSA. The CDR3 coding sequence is TGTGCCAGCAGCCTACAGCTAGGTCCTGGTGAGCAGTTCTTC. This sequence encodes CASSLQLGPGEQFF. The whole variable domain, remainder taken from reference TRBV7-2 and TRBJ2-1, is GAGVSQSPSNKVTEKGKDVELRCDPISGHTALYWYRQSLGQGLEFLIYFQGNSAPDKSGLPSDRFSAERTGGSVSTLTIQRTQQEDSAVYLCASSLQLGPGEQFFGPGTRLTVL.

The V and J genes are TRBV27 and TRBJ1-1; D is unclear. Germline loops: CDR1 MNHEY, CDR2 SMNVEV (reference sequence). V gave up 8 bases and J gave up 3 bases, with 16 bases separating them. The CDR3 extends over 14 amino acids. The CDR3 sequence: CASFTPVQDTEAFF. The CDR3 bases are TGTGCCAGCTTTACCCCGGTTCAGGACACTGAAGCTTTCTTT.

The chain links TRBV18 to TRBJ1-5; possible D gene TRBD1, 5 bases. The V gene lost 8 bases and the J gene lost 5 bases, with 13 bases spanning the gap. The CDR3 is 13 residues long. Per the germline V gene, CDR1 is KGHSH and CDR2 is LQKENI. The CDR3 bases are TGTGCCAGCCCACGGGAGGGGTATCAGCCCCAGCATTTT. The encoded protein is CASPREGYQPQHF.

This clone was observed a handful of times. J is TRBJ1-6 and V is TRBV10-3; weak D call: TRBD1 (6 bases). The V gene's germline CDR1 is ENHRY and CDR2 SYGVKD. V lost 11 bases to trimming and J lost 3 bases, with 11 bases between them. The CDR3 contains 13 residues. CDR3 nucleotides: TGTGCCGGCCGGGACAACTATAATTCACCCCTCCACTTT. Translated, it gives CAGRDNYNSPLHF.

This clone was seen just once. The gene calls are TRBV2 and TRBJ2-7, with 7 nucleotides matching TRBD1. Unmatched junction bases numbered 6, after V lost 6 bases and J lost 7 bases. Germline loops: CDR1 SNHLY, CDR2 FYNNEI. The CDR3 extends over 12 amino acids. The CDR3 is CASRPDRAEQYF. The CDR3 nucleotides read TGTGCCAGCAGACCAGACAGGGCAGAGCAGTACTTC.

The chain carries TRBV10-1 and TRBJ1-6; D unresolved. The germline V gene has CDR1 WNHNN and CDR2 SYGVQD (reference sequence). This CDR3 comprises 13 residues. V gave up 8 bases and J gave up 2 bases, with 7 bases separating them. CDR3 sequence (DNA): TGCGCCAGCCAGAGAACCTATAATTCACCCCTCCACTTT. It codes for CASQRTYNSPLHF.

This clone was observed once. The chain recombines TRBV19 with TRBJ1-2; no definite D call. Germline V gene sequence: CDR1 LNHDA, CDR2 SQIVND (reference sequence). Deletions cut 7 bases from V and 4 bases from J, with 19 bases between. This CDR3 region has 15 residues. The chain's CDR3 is CASTPPYEGSYGYTF. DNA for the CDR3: TGTGCCAGTACCCCCCCGTATGAAGGAAGCTATGGCTACACCTTC.

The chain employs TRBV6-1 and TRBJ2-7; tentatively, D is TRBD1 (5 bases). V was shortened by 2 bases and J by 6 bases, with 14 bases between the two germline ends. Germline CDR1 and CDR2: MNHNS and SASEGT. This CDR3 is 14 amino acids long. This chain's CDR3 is CASSEQGGDAEQYF. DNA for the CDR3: TGTGCCAGCAGTGAACAGGGTGGGGATGCCGAGCAGTACTTC.

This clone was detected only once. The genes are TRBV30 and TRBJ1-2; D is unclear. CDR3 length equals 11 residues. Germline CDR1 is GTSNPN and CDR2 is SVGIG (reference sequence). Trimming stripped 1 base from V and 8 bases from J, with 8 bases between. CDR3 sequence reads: CAWSGGIGYTF. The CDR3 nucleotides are TGTGCCTGGAGTGGAGGGATCGGCTACACCTTC.

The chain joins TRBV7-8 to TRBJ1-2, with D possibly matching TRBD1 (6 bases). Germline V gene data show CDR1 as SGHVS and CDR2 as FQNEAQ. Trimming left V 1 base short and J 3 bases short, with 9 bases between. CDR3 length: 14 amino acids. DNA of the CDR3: TGTGCCAGCAGCTTAGACAGGGTTCACTATGGCTACACCTTC. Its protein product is CASSLDRVHYGYTF.

The CDR3 loop reads CASSIWVTEIVNTEAFF. The CDR3 nucleotides are TGTGCCAGTAGTATTTGGGTGACCGAAATAGTGAACACTGAAGCTTTCTTT. V and J are TRBV19 and TRBJ1-1; no clear D. The CDR3 loop spans 17 amino acids. Trimming left V 3 bases short and J 0 bases short, with 17 bases between. Per germline, CDR1 LNHDA and CDR2 SQIVND (reference sequence).

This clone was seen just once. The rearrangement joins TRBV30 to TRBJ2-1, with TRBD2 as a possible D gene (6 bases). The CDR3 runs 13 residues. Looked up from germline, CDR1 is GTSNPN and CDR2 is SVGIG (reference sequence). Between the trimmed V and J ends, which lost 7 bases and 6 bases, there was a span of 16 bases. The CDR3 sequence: CASEGRGGNEQFF. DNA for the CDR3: TGTGCCTCAGAGGGGCGGGGAGGCAATGAGCAGTTCTTC.

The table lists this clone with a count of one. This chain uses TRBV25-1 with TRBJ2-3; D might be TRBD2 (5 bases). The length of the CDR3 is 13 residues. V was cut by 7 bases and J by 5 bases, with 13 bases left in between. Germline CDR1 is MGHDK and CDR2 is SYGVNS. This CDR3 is CASTREGVDTQYF. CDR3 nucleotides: TGTGCCAGCACGAGAGAGGGCGTAGATACGCAGTATTTT.

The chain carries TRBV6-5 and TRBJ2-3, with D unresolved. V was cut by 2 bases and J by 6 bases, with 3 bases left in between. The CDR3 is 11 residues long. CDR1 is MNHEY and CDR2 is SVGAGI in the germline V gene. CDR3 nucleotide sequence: TGTGCCAGCAGTTACGGCGATACGCAGTATTTT. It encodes CASSYGDTQYF.

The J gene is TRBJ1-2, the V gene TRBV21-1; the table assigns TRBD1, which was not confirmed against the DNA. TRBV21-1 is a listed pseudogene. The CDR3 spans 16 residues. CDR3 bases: TGTGCCAGCAGCAAAGAACTCGACAGGGGCCAGCGAGGCTACACCTTC. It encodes CASSKELDRGQRGYTF.

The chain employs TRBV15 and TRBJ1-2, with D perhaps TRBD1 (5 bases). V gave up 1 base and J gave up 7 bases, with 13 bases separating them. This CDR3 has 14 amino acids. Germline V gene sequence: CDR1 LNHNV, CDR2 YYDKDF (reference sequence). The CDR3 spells CATSRVPGGGGYTF. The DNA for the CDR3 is TGTGCCACCAGCAGAGTCCCCGGGGGGGGTGGCTACACCTTC.

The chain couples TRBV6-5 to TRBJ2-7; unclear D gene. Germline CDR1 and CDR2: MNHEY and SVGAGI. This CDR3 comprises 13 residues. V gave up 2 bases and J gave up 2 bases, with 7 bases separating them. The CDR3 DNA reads TGTGCCAGCAGTTACGGGTCACCCTACGAGCAGTACTTC. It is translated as CASSYGSPYEQYF.

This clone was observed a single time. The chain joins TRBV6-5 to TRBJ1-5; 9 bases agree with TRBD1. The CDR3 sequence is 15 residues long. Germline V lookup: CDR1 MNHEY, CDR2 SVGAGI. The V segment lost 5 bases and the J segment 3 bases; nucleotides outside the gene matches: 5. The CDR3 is CASSPGTGINQPQHF. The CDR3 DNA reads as TGTGCCAGCAGTCCCGGGACAGGGATCAATCAGCCCCAGCATTTT.

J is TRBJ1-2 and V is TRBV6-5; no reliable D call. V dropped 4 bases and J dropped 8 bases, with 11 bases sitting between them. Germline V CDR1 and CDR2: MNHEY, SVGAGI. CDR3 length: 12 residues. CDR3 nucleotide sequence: TGTGCCAGCAGTTCGGGGAGTCTCGGCTACACCTTC. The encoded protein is CASSSGSLGYTF.

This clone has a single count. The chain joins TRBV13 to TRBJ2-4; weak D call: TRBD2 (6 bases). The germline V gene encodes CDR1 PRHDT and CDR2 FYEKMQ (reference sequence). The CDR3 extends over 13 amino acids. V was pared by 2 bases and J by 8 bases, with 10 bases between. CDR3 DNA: TGTGCCAGCAGCTTACCGGGGGTTGACATTCAGTACTTC. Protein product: CASSLPGVDIQYF.

The CDR3 DNA reads as TGTGCCAGCAGGGGGGACAGGGCCTCCTACGAGCAGTACTTC. This sequence encodes CASRGDRASYEQYF. V usage is TRBV2 and J usage is TRBJ2-7, with 9 bases identical to TRBD1. From germline, CDR1 is SNHLY and CDR2 FYNNEI. The V gene end was trimmed by 6 bases and the J gene end by 0 bases; junction bases not matched to a gene: 3. The CDR3 runs 14 residues.

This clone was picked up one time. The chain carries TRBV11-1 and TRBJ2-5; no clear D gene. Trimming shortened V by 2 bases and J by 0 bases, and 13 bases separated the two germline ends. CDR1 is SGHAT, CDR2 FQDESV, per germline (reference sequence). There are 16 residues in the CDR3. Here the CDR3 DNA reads TGTGCCAGCAGCTTACGCCTGGGCAAGTACCAAGAGACCCAGTACTTC. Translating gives CASSLRLGKYQETQYF.

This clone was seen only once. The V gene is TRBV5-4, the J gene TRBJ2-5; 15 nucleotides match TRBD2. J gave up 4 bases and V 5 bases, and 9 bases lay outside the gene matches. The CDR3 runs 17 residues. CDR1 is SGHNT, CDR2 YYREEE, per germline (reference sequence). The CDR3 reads CASSQGTSGGPRETQYF. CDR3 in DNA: TGTGCCAGCAGTCAAGGGACTAGCGGGGGGCCGCGAGAGACCCAGTACTTC.

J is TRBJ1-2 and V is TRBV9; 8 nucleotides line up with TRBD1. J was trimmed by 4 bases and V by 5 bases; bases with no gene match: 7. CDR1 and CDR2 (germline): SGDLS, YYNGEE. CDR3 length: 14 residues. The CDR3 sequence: CASRAGGGGYGYTF. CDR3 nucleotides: TGTGCCAGCAGGGCAGGGGGCGGTGGCTATGGCTACACCTTC.